In this sample, the clone carrying this TCR beta chain turned up a few times. Its antigen remains unknown. Time point specified: cycle 4 day 1 (C4D1), after less than seven weeks of nivolumab. Relapse was seen in all patients after autologous stem cell transplantation, and brentuximab vedotin exposure was variable. The sample originates from a study of PD-1 blockade in classical Hodgkin lymphoma. Study background: Patients received nivolumab 3 mg/kg intravenously every 2 weeks.

TCRdb's table, derived via immunoSEQ multiplex PCR, lists solely in-frame clones and lacks some. Of 50,000 or so clones detected, about 90% appear once; the ten largest clones hold about 14%. Per germline, CDR1 MNHEY and CDR2 SVGAGI. The CDR3 contains 16 residues. Trimming at V came to 2 bases and at J to 4 bases, leaving 7 bases not matched to a gene. General observations from the study: Patients starting nivolumab under 1 year after ASCT were excluded.

The TCR sequence derives from a human donor with classical Hodgkin lymphoma. This rearrangement joins TRBV6-5 to TRBJ2-2, with TRBD2 matching 7 bases. This specimen consisted of peripheral blood mononuclear cells (PBMCs), obtained before the fourth cycle of nivolumab. The DNA for the CDR3 is TGTGCCAGCAGTTACCCCCCCGGGAGGCCCACCGGGGAGCTGTTTTTT. This gives the protein CASSYPPGRPTGELFF.